This TCR beta chain was documented in a study of blood T cells in healthy people across ages. Details on this clonotype: Its cognate antigen is unknown.

V lost 4 bases, J lost 4 bases, and 11 bases stayed unmatched. Germline CDR1 LGHDT, CDR2 YNNKEL (reference sequence). The CDR3 has 17 residues. A second PCR, run for about 7 to 11 cycles, used a sample-barcoded 5' primer plus a J-beta primer mix. A single record per CDR3 protein comes from TCRdb applying MiXCR to the 5' RACE reads. The data show around 940,000 distinct CDR3 sequences, with 51% seen just once and over 20% held by the top ten. Study-wide findings and caveats: Naive CD4+ cell counts and diversity both ran higher in long-lived than in aged donors.

This clonotype originated in a woman in her sixties or seventies in good health. The sample was blood. The chain combines TRBV3-1 with TRBJ2-5; 11 nucleotides align to TRBD2. CDR3: CASSLRPSGRLRETQYF. DNA of the CDR3: TGTGCCAGCAGCCTGAGGCCTAGCGGGAGGCTCCGAGAGACCCAGTACTTC.